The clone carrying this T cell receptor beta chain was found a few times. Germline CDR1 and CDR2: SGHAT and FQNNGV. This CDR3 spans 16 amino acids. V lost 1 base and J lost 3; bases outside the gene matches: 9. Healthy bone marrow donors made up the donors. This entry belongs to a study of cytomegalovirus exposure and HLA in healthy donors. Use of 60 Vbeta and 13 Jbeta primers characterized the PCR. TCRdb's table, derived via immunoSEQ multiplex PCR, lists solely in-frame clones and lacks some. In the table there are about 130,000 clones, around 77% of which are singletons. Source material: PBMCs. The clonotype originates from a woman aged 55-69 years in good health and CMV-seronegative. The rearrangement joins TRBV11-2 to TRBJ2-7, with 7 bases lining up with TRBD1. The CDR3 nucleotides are TGTGCCAGCAGCTTAGTCCAGACAGGGCTCGGCTACGAGCAGTACTTC. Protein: CASSLVQTGLGYEQYF.